A selection of T cell receptor beta chains follows, all from one sample in a study of cytomegalovirus exposure and HLA in healthy donors. Produced via immunoSEQ multiplex PCR; TCRdb's table is partial and in-frame only. The repertoire holds fewer than 200,000 clones, with approximately 96% as singletons. Sequenced material: PBMCs. All receptors come from a woman aged 18-30 years in good health and CMV-seronegative. Both conserved end residues are part of each CDR3. D genes are given only for firm matches. Size tells how often a clone was seen (once, few, many) or the class of an expanded clone, and some rows leave it out.

>TRBV5-6|TRBJ2-5|18|TRBD2|once
CASSPSTSISGGAETQYF
TGTGCCAGCAGCCCGTCGACTAGCATTAGCGGGGGGGCGGAGACCCAGTACTTC
>TRBV5-6|TRBJ1-4|14|TRBD1|NA
CASSRGQPDEKLFF
TGTGCCAGCAGCAGGGGACAGCCCGATGAAAAACTGTTTTTT
>TRBV7-6|TRBJ2-7|14|NA|NA
CASSRQEYWYEQYF
TGTGCCAGCAGCCGACAGGAATACTGGTACGAGCAGTACTTC
>TRBV7-2|TRBJ2-5|15|NA|once
CASSLRGASEETQYF
TGTGCCAGCAGCTTACGGGGGGCTAGCGAAGAGACCCAGTACTTC
>TRBV6-5|TRBJ2-1|14|TRBD2|NA
CASSYDASGGYQFF
TGTGCCAGCAGTTACGATGCTAGCGGGGGGTATCAGTTCTTC
>TRBV4-3|TRBJ1-2|17|NA|once
CASSQDRFTVTPYGYTF
TGCGCCAGCAGCCAAGATAGGTTTACAGTAACCCCCTATGGCTACACCTTC
>TRBV7-9|TRBJ2-1|14|TRBD1|NA
CASSPSDRGDEQFF
TGTGCCAGCAGCCCGTCCGACAGGGGCGATGAGCAGTTCTTC
>TRBV5-1|TRBJ2-5|15|NA|NA
CASSLAGVPQETQYF
TGCGCCAGCAGCTTGGCCGGGGTACCCCAAGAGACCCAGTACTTC
>TRBV7-9|TRBJ2-1|15|TRBD2|once
CASTVGVAGTNEQFF
TGTGCCAGCACCGTCGGGGTAGCGGGAACCAATGAGCAGTTCTTC
>TRBV7-2|TRBJ1-1|13|NA|once
CASSLSGTFEAFF
TGTGCCAGCAGCTTATCTGGGACATTTGAAGCTTTCTTT
>TRBV27|TRBJ1-5|14|NA|NA
CASSLSRRGQPQHF
TGTGCCAGCAGTTTATCGCGGCGGGGTCAGCCCCAGCATTTT
>TRBV7-2|TRBJ2-7|15|NA|once
CASSLVGGPSYEQYF
TGTGCCAGCAGCTTAGTTGGGGGCCCCTCCTACGAGCAGTACTTC
>TRBV7-9|TRBJ1-6|15|TRBD1|NA
CASKPTGTGDSPLHF
TGTGCCAGCAAACCAACCGGGACAGGGGATTCACCCCTCCACTTT
>TRBV7-9|TRBJ1-2|14|NA|NA
CASTRAGYLYGYTF
TGTGCCAGCACCCGAGCAGGGTATCTCTATGGCTACACCTTC
>TRBV27|TRBJ2-1|14|NA|NA
CASSPAGTSNEQFF
TGTGCCAGCAGTCCAGCCGGGACAAGTAATGAGCAGTTCTTC
>TRBV13|TRBJ2-2|17|TRBD2|NA
CASTLLAGAANTGELFF
TGTGCCAGCACCTTACTAGCGGGGGCCGCGAACACCGGGGAGCTGTTTTTT
>TRBV2|TRBJ2-1|14|NA|NA
CASNPTSSYNEQFF
TGTGCCTCCAACCCTACGAGCTCCTACAATGAGCAGTTCTTC
>TRBV7-9|TRBJ2-1|14|TRBD1|once
CASSVDRAYNEQFF
TGTGCCAGCAGCGTCGACAGGGCCTACAATGAGCAGTTCTTC
>TRBV7-2|TRBJ2-1|17|TRBD2|NA
CASSLDFGLAGVNEQFF
TGTGCCAGCAGCTTAGATTTTGGTCTAGCGGGGGTAAATGAGCAGTTCTTC
>TRBV4-3|TRBJ2-1|13|NA|NA
CASSEGDAAEQFF
TGCGCCAGCAGCGAGGGGGATGCGGCCGAACAGTTCTTC
>TRBV5-1|TRBJ1-2|15|TRBD1|NA
CASSPTGTGFYGYTF
TGCGCCAGCAGCCCAACCGGGACAGGGTTTTATGGCTACACCTTC
>TRBV27|TRBJ2-7|14|TRBD2|once
CASSFGGGPNEQYF
TGTGCCAGCAGTTTTGGCGGGGGGCCTAACGAGCAGTACTTC
>TRBV7-3|TRBJ2-3|14|TRBD1|NA
CASSGQGGTDTQYF
TGTGCCAGCAGCGGACAGGGGGGCACAGATACGCAGTATTTT
>TRBV10-3|TRBJ2-3|16|NA|NA
CAISAPDRESTDTQYF
TGTGCCATCAGCGCCCCTGACAGAGAAAGCACAGATACGCAGTATTTT
>TRBV6-1|TRBJ1-1|15|NA|NA
CASSITGSGNTEAFF
TGTGCCAGCAGTATAACAGGGTCCGGGAACACTGAAGCTTTCTTT
>TRBV29-1|TRBJ2-3|14|TRBD2|few
CSVEPAGGPDTQYF
TGCAGCGTTGAACCAGCGGGGGGACCAGATACGCAGTATTTT
>TRBV11-3|TRBJ2-1|16|TRBD2|NA
CASSLRSSGGANEQFF
TGTGCCAGCAGCTTACGGTCTAGCGGGGGGGCCAATGAGCAGTTCTTC
>TRBV4-1|TRBJ1-1|15|NA|few
CASSQDPQIHTEAFF
TGCGCCAGCAGCCAAGATCCCCAGATACACACTGAAGCTTTCTTT
>TRBV5-1|TRBJ1-1|18|TRBD1|NA
CATPKDLRSHRGNTEAFF
TGCGCCACCCCAAAAGACCTCCGATCTCACAGGGGGAACACTGAAGCTTTCTTT
>TRBV6-1|TRBJ1-5|15|NA|NA
CASLRDIYNNQPQHF
TGTGCCAGTCTTCGGGACATCTACAACAATCAGCCCCAGCATTTT
>TRBV18|TRBJ1-2|15|TRBD1|NA
CASSPPEGQLSGYTF
TGTGCCAGCTCACCACCGGAGGGACAGTTAAGCGGCTACACCTTC
>TRBV7-3|TRBJ1-1|15|NA|NA
CASSLLSGLNTEAFF
TGTGCCAGCAGCTTACTTTCAGGGTTGAACACTGAAGCTTTCTTT
>TRBV27|TRBJ1-2|14|TRBD1|NA
CASTQYGDRAEYTF
TGTGCCAGCACCCAATATGGGGACAGGGCGGAGTACACCTTC